The source of this T cell receptor beta chain is a study of T cells in localized non-small cell lung cancer. The method was immunoSEQ multiplex PCR; TCRdb's version includes in-frame clones alone and lacks a portion of them. The sample shows some 1,500 clones, over 20% of them seen only once. The study, taken as a whole, reports: Appearance in adjacent lung was seen for a median approximately 60 of the top 100 tumor clones. A denser population of T cells in blood accompanied longer overall survival. Uninvolved adjacent lung had higher T cell clonality than tumor and all other tissues.

This clone was observed a few times. As yet, its antigen is unknown. The adjacent lung that was sampled lay at least 2 cm from the tumor margin and showed no atypia. The source was normal lung tissue next to the tumor, collected before any cancer treatment. The clonotype was recovered from a female donor of 60 years or more with stage I squamous cell lung carcinoma.

The DNA for the CDR3 is TGTGCCAGCAGTAAAGAAGCGGGAGATACCAATGAGCAGTTCTTC. Protein product: CASSKEAGDTNEQFF. The chain recombines TRBV6-8 with TRBJ2-1; 8 positions match TRBD2. The CDR3 is made up of 15 amino acids. V trimming: 5 bases; J trimming: 6 bases; junction bases outside the gene matches: 9. The germline V gene has CDR1 MNHGY and CDR2 SAAAGT.